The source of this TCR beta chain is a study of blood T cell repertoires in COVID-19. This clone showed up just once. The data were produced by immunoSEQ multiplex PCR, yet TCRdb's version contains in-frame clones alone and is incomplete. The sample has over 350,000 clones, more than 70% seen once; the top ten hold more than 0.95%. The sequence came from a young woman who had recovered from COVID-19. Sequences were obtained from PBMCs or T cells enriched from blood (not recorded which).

The DNA for the CDR3 is TGTGCCAGCAGCCAAGAATGGGACAGGGAGGAAGGATACTATGGCTACACCTTC. This encodes CASSQEWDREEGYYGYTF. V gene TRBV14 combines with J gene TRBJ1-2; 9 bases agree with TRBD1. V gave up 0 bases and J gave up 3 bases; unmatched junction bases: 11. This CDR3 has 18 amino acids. CDR1 is SGHDN, CDR2 FVKESK, per germline.